This section outlines one TCR beta chain sequence together with its context. What it recognizes is unknown. Per the germline V gene, CDR1 is LGHNA and CDR2 is YSLEER. The CDR3 consists of 15 residues. The V end lost 0 bases, the J end lost 3 bases, and 11 bases lay between the germline ends. Attachment of unique molecular identifiers to individual cDNA molecules was performed. TCRdb re-called the 5' RACE reads through MiXCR, storing one row per CDR3 protein. The sample shows 25,000 to 30,000 distinct CDR3 sequences, 4.4% of them seen only once. This entry comes from a study of early T cells in non-severe SARS-CoV-2 infection. Study conclusions and caveats: Sequences matched to VDJdb favored anti-spike CD8 responses, while private and CD4 specificities were missed.

The TCR was taken from an adult who was a healthcare worker with PCR-confirmed SARS-CoV-2 infection or an uninfected control (not recorded which). Sequenced: whole blood. The V and J genes are TRBV4-3 and TRBJ2-5; D perhaps matches TRBD2 (5 bases). The CDR3 sequence: CASSQDLLVKETQYF. As DNA, the CDR3 is TGCGCCAGCAGCCAAGATCTACTAGTTAAAGAGACCCAGTACTTC.